This TCR beta chain was profiled in a study of beta chain features in type 1 diabetes (dated by TCRdb to 2017 to 2018). Describing the broader study: Mean age, gender distribution, total cell number and subset yield did not differ between patients and healthy donors. A total of roughly 100 million sorted cells were examined across all samples, and a strong correlation was observed between cell number per subset and RNA yield. In the study, TCRB repertoires of sorted circulating CD4+ T cell subsets from recently diagnosed type 1 diabetes patients were compared with those of matched healthy donors. Whereas all 28 donors provided naive and central memory subsets, regulatory and stem cell-like memory subsets were isolated from just 8 patients and roughly 8 healthy donors. The paper's findings and limits, for the study overall: Because cDNA was sequenced instead of genomic DNA, highly expressing activated cells could be over-represented, though the groups showed no difference in activation or CD3 levels. In all four CD4+ subsets, TCRB CDR3 length was moderately but significantly shorter in type 1 diabetes patients. Patients with type 1 diabetes made fewer insertions and deleted more nucleotides at VDJ recombination sites, implying thymic rearrangement abnormalities. PCR may preferentially amplify shorter templates, but because patient and control samples were amplified and corrected together, any resulting skew would affect both groups equally. HLA sub-analyses involved small numbers of individuals, so any influence of HLA type on TCRB rearrangement remained unresolved. The naive, central memory and regulatory TCRB repertoires appeared to resemble one another more closely among patients than among healthy donors.

Taken from the germline V gene (reference sequence), the CDR1 and CDR2 loops are GTSNPN and SVGIG. CDR3 length: 18 amino acids, cysteine to phenylalanine. Kept here is only the CDR3 DNA, which spans 54 bases and is read in frame from base 1. Trimming leaves V shorter by 2 bases and J shorter by 0 bases, with the junction holding 10 bases beyond the gene matches. The entire isolated RNA was reverse transcribed using the High Capacity cDNA Reverse Transcription Kit, and thus expressed TCRB transcripts were sequenced. Deep immunoSEQ sequencing was applied to naive, central memory and regulatory T cell samples, giving an average of approximately 3.8 million total reads per sample. After sorted cells were lysed in RLT buffer, RNA was extracted with DNase-treated RNeasy Micro or Mini kits, with the choice depending on cell number. To prevent cross-contamination, each cell subset was processed individually, whereas patient and healthy donor samples were processed jointly. TCRB sequences were amplified from cDNA with the immunoSEQ multiplex PCR, producing 87-bp fragments spanning the CDR3 region. Sequencing of the amplicons was done on the Illumina HiSeq platform. Under the source paper's analysis protocol: Synthetic template baselines were used to correct PCR bias computationally, reads within Hamming distance 2 were collapsed, and singletons that could not be merged were discarded. Reads were aligned against IMGT so that V, D and J genes, CDR3 length and insertions or deletions at six rearrangement sites could be assigned. Within each subset, clonotype counts were normalized to sorted cell number, after which true diversity and Gini coefficients were computed with the tcR R package. The overlap coefficient, calculated on TCRB nucleotide sequences, was used to measure repertoire sharing. The clones in this table, taken by TCRdb from immuneACCESS, are in-frame only. Not every clone is retained; where verified, under half of the shortfall comes from an unresolved V gene, and the cause of the rest is unknown. V, J and clone size are taken as reported in that table, and D and trimming were inferred from the DNA itself. In this sample the table shows fewer than 25,000 clones, roughly 69% of which occur a single time. The ten largest clones add up to about 3.9% of the sample.

On this clone itself: This receptor's antigen is unknown. Base quality data are lacking; no much larger clone is found one base away.

Each donor gave one peripheral blood draw, approximately 120 mL on average, collected into heparinised tubes. Naive, central memory, regulatory and stem cell-like memory CD4+ T cells were sorted on a BD FACSAria II using a panel including CD45RO, CCR7, CD25, CD127, CD95 and CD27. Every sorted population had a purity above 98%. PBMCs were isolated right away by Lymphoprep density gradient centrifugation and were stained directly, without culture. So that batch effects would be minimized, each experiment stained and sorted samples in pairs, pairing one healthy donor with one patient. The origin of this receptor is a man younger than 35 with type 1 diabetes. Sequencing used Tregs from blood. This sample's cell subset or site label indicates: regulatory CD4+ T cells. The rearranged segments are TRBV30 and TRBJ1-6, with 7 central nucleotides matching TRBD1. The DNA sequence is given as TGTGCCTGGAGTTCGGAAACTCCAGGGGGCTCCTATAATTCACCCCTCCACTTT. It codes for CAWSSETPGGSYNSPLHF.